This TCR beta chain was observed in a study of Graves' ophthalmopathy and Graves' hyperthyroidism. For the study at large: The term stable hyperthyroidism indicated an absence of ophthalmopathy within 18 months of follow-up.

The germline gives CDR1 SQVTM, CDR2 ANQGSEA. The CDR3 totals 18 residues. V shed 0 bases and J shed 2 bases, with 19 bases lying between them. This clonotype was recorded at least ten times. What it binds is unknown. Overall study findings and caveats: A classifier, a 13-signature model, separated ophthalmopathy from stable hyperthyroidism with approximately 87% sensitivity and around 80% specificity. Among thyroid clonotypes expanded above 0.001 frequency, most also appeared in blood.

TCR beta CDR3 regions were amplified from RNA transcripts. The first round was an RT-PCR with HTBI primers, and the second round was a multiplex PCR. MiXCR, run by TCRdb on the multiplex PCR reads, gives a single entry per CDR3 protein. The sample lists around 1.1 million distinct CDR3 sequences, roughly two fifths seen once, with around 10% in the top ten. Material for sequencing was peripheral blood or thyroid tissue (not recorded which). The chain is built from TRBV29-1 and TRBJ2-2, with a tentative D call TRBD2 (5 bases). This TCR derives from an adult man with Graves' hyperthyroidism. The CDR3 reads CSVEDRGTSSGNTGELFF. The CDR3 DNA reads TGCAGCGTTGAAGATCGGGGAACGAGCTCTGGAAACACCGGGGAGCTGTTTTTT.